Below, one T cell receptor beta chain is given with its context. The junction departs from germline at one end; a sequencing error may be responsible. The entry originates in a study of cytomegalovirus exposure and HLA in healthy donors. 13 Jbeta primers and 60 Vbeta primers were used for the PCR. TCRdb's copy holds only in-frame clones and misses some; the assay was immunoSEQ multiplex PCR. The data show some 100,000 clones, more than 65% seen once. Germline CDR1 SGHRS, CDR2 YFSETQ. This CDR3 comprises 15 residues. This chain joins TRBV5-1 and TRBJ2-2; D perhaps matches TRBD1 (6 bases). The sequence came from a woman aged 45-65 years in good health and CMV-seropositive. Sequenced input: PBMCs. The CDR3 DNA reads TGCGCCAGCAGCTTGGGCAGGGGAGACACCGAGGAGCTGTTTTTT. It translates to CASSLGRGDTEELFF.